The rows below give T cell receptor beta chains drawn from one sample of a study of T cell responses to AZD1222 COVID-19 vaccine. Measured with immunoSEQ multiplex PCR; TCRdb has only the in-frame clones, and not every one. The table has 150,000 or so clones, about nine tenths seen once. Sequenced material: peripheral blood, taken on day 0 of AZD1222 vaccination. All receptors come from an adult in good health. CDR3s include the opening cysteine and the closing phenylalanine or tryptophan. The order of the fields is D gene, J gene, V gene, clone size, CDR3 DNA, CDR3 protein. A D gene is named only where the DNA matches it firmly. Clone sizes are given selectively: once, few, many, or a class where the clone is expanded.

.,TRBJ2-6,TRBV18,.,TGTGCCAGCTCACCAGGCATGTCTGGGGCCAACGTCCTGACTTTC,CASSPGMSGANVLTF
TRBD1,TRBJ1-1,TRBV19,.,TGTGCCAGTAGTATAGTGGGGGTTAGGGGACAGGGGAGGAGGAGCACTGAAGCTTTCTTT,CASSIVGVRGQGRRSTEAFF
.,TRBJ1-1,TRBV7-9,few,TGTGCCAGCAGCTTACAGGGAGCGAACACTGAAGCTTTCTTT,CASSLQGANTEAFF
.,TRBJ1-2,TRBV19,.,TGTGCCAGTAGTGTCGGGACATCCAACTATGGCTACACCTTC,CASSVGTSNYGYTF
TRBD2,TRBJ2-7,TRBV19,.,TGTGCCAGTAGTACCAAGCGGGGGGGCCCCTACGAGCAGTACTTC,CASSTKRGGPYEQYF
.,TRBJ2-7,TRBV18,.,TGTGCCAGCTCACCACCTGGCCTACGTGGCTACGAGCAGTACTTC,CASSPPGLRGYEQYF
.,TRBJ2-7,TRBV20-1,few,TGCAGTGCTATGAGCTACGAGCAGTACTTC,CSAMSYEQYF
.,TRBJ2-2,TRBV29-1,.,TGCAGCGTTGATTTCAGGAACACCGGGGAGCTGTTTTTT,CSVDFRNTGELFF
.,TRBJ2-7,TRBV7-9,once,TGTGCCAGCAGCCCAAAAACAGGGAGCTCCTACGAGCAGTACTTC,CASSPKTGSSYEQYF
TRBD1,TRBJ2-3,TRBV29-1,.,TGCAGCGTAGGTGGACAGGGGACATTAGATACGCAGTATTTT,CSVGGQGTLDTQYF
TRBD1,TRBJ1-1,TRBV19,.,TGTGCCAGTAGTCGACAGGGAAGGTTGGCTTTCTTT,CASSRQGRLAFF
.,TRBJ2-1,TRBV4-2,once,TGTGCCAGCAGCCAGGAAACAGGGCGCTATTCCAATGAGCAGTTCTTC,CASSQETGRYSNEQFF
.,TRBJ1-3,TRBV2,.,TGTGCCAGCAGTGTGGGTGGAAACACCATATATTTT,CASSVGGNTIYF
.,TRBJ2-2,TRBV16,.,TGTGCCAGCAGCCCACTTTTGGGCGGGGAGCTGTTTTTT,CASSPLLGGELFF
TRBD2,TRBJ2-3,TRBV5-4,.,TGTGCCAGCAGTACACTAGCGGGGGGTACAGATACGCAGTATTTT,CASSTLAGGTDTQYF
.,TRBJ1-1,TRBV9,.,TGTGCCAGCAGCGGGGGCCCTACAGGGAACACTGAAGCTTTCTTT,CASSGGPTGNTEAFF
TRBD2,TRBJ2-2,TRBV27,.,TGTGCCAGCAGAGCGGGACGTAACACCGGGGAGCTGTTTTTT,CASRAGRNTGELFF
.,TRBJ1-1,TRBV3-1/TRBV3-2,.,TGTGCCAGCAGCCGGGAACAGGGTATGACCCTAATGACTGAAGCTTTCTTT,CASSREQGMTLMTEAFF
TRBD2,TRBJ2-5,TRBV7-9,.,TGTGCCAGCAGCTTGGGTCCTTTCGGCGGGAGAGGCGAGACCCAGTACTTC,CASSLGPFGGRGETQYF
.,TRBJ2-2,TRBV5-1,.,TGCGCCAGCAGCTTGAGGCAAGGGGGGACCGGGGAGCTGTTTTTT,CASSLRQGGTGELFF
TRBD2,TRBJ2-7,TRBV5-1,.,TGCGCCAGCAGTGGCGGGAGGGCTGGTGAGCAGTACTTC,CASSGGRAGEQYF
TRBD1,TRBJ1-1,TRBV27,few,TGTGCCAGCAGTAACCGACAGGGGTACACTGAAGCTTTCTTT,CASSNRQGYTEAFF
.,TRBJ1-1,TRBV28,.,TGTGCCAGCAGTTTAATAACTGCGGGGAACACTGAAGCTTTCTTT,CASSLITAGNTEAFF
TRBD1,TRBJ1-6,TRBV25-1,.,TGTGCCAGCAGTGAAAGGGGACAGGGTTATTCACCCCTCCACTTT,CASSERGQGYSPLHF
.,TRBJ2-3,TRBV7-9,.,TGTGCCAGCAGCCCTGAGGTGGCCCCAGATACGCAGTATTTT,CASSPEVAPDTQYF
.,TRBJ1-3,TRBV15,.,TGTGCCACCAGCAGAGATCCGGGGGCCGGAAACACCATATATTTT,CATSRDPGAGNTIYF
.,TRBJ2-7,TRBV6-5,.,TGTGCCAGCAACCAGGGCTACGAGCAGTACTTC,CASNQGYEQYF
.,TRBJ1-3,TRBV19,.,TGTGCCAGTAGCGCTATCTCCTCGCCGAGAAGCTCTGGAAACACCATATATTTT,CASSAISSPRSSGNTIYF
.,TRBJ1-5,TRBV27,.,TGTGCCAGCACATCGTTTCATAGCAATCAGCCCCAGCATTTT,CASTSFHSNQPQHF
.,TRBJ1-2,TRBV28,.,TGTGCCAGCAGTTTGCCTCGCTATGGCTACACCTTC,CASSLPRYGYTF
.,TRBJ2-3,TRBV9,.,TGTGCCAGCAGCGTAGGGGCGGGTGAAGGAGATACGCAGTATTTT,CASSVGAGEGDTQYF
TRBD1,TRBJ1-6,TRBV6-5,once,TGTGCCAGCAGCCTGAAAACAGGGGGAGAATCACCCCTCCACTTT,CASSLKTGGESPLHF
.,TRBJ2-2,TRBV6-5,.,TGTGCCAGCAGTCGCCGGCCAGTCACGGGGGAGCTGTTTTTT,CASSRRPVTGELFF
TRBD2,TRBJ2-7,TRBV27,.,TGTGCCAGCAGTGGGGGACTAGCGGGCGCGTTTATCTACGAGCAGTACTTC,CASSGGLAGAFIYEQYF
.,TRBJ1-1,TRBV5-5,.,TGTGCCAGCAGCTTGAAGTTACAGGAGCCTAGGGCTTTCTTT,CASSLKLQEPRAFF
TRBD1,TRBJ1-1,TRBV19,.,TGTGCCAGTAGTCCAATGACAGGGCTGACCGAAGCTTTCTTT,CASSPMTGLTEAFF
.,TRBJ1-6,TRBV3-1/TRBV3-2,.,TGTGCCAGCAGCCATGTCACTGGTGGTTCACCCCTCCACTTT,CASSHVTGGSPLHF
TRBD1,TRBJ1-2,TRBV5-1,.,TGCGCCAGCACGACAGGGGCTCGAAACTATGGCTACACCTTC,CASTTGARNYGYTF
TRBD1,TRBJ2-5,TRBV6-5,.,TGTGCCAGCAGTCTCCGGGACAGGGGAGAGACCCAGTACTTC,CASSLRDRGETQYF
TRBD2,TRBJ2-3,TRBV29-1,.,TGCAGCGTCACCCTGAGGCGGGAGAGCCCAGATACGCAGTATTTT,CSVTLRRESPDTQYF
.,TRBJ2-1,TRBV9,.,TGTGCCAGCACCTCCGCCTTCAATGAGCAGTTCTTC,CASTSAFNEQFF
.,TRBJ2-3,TRBV15,.,TGTGCCACCAGCAGAGGGGGTAGCGAAGATACGCAGTATTTT,CATSRGGSEDTQYF
.,TRBJ1-1,TRBV5-6,.,TGTGCCAGCAGCTTCTTAGTTCTCGGGGCTGAAGCTTTCTTT,CASSFLVLGAEAFF
.,TRBJ2-7,TRBV19,once,TGTGCCAGTGGTCGTAACTTTTACGAGCAGTACTTC,CASGRNFYEQYF
.,TRBJ1-1,TRBV7-9,.,TGTGCCAGCACCCGAGCGGTGAACACTGAAGCTTTCTTT,CASTRAVNTEAFF
.,TRBJ1-1,TRBV7-9,.,TGTGCCAGCAGCTTAGTTATGAACACTGAAGCTTTCTTT,CASSLVMNTEAFF
.,TRBJ1-6,TRBV14,few,TGTGCCAGCAGCCAAGATAACAGGGCTTCACCCCTCCACTTT,CASSQDNRASPLHF
.,TRBJ2-1,TRBV12-5,.,TGTGCTAGTGGTTTGGAGGGGCTTTACAATGAGCAGTTCTTC,CASGLEGLYNEQFF
.,TRBJ2-1,TRBV11-3,.,TGTGCCAGCAGTCGCCCCGCGGGGAGCGAGAGCTCCTACAATGAGCAGTTCTTC,CASSRPAGSESSYNEQFF
.,TRBJ1-3,TRBV7-9,.,TGTGCCAGCAGCCTACAGGGACCTGGAAGCACCATATATTTT,CASSLQGPGSTIYF
.,TRBJ1-2,TRBV12-3/TRBV12-4,once,TGTGCCAGCAGTACCAGGGAATTCTCTGGCTACACCTTC,CASSTREFSGYTF
TRBD1,TRBJ2-2,TRBV5-1,.,TGCGCCAGCTCCCGAAGGACAGGGGTAAACACCGGGGAGCTGTTTTTT,CASSRRTGVNTGELFF
TRBD1,TRBJ2-5,TRBV6-5,.,TGTGCCAGCACCCGAGGGGGCTCAGAGACCCAGTACTTC,CASTRGGSETQYF
.,TRBJ2-1,TRBV21-1,.,TGTGCCAGCAACAAGGGACTAGCGATTGAGCAGTTCTTC,CASNKGLAIEQFF